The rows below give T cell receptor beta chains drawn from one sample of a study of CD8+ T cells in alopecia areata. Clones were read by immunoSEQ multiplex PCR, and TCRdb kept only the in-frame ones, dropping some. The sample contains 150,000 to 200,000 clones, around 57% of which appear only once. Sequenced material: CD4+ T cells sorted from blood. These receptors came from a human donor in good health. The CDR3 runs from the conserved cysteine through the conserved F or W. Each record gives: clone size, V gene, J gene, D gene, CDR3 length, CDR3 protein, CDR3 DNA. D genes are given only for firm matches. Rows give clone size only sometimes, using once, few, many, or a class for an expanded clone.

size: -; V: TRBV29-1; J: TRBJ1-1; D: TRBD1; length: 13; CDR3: CSGSTGVWTEAFF; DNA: TGCAGCGGTTCAACAGGGGTGTGGACTGAAGCTTTCTTT
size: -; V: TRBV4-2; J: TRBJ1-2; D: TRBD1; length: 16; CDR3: CASSQVLAGGDYGYTF; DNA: TGTGCCAGCAGCCAAGTGCTAGCAGGGGGGGACTATGGCTACACCTTC
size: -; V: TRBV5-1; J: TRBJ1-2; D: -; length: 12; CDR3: CASSLGQHGYTF; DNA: TGCGCCAGCAGCTTGGGACAACATGGCTACACCTTC
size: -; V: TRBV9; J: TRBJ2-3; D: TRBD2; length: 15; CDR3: CASSRTSGRPDTQYF; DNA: TGTGCCAGCAGCAGGACTAGCGGCAGACCAGATACGCAGTATTTT
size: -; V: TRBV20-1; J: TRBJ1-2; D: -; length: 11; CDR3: CSATGNYGYTF; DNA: TGCAGTGCTACCGGCAACTATGGCTACACCTTC
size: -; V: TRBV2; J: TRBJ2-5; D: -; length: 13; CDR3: CASSDNGQETQYF; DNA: TGTGCCAGCAGTGACAACGGACAAGAGACCCAGTACTTC
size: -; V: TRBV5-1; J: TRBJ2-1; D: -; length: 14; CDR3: CASSSLGAYNEQFF; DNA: TGCGCCAGCAGCTCCCTTGGGGCCTACAATGAGCAGTTCTTC
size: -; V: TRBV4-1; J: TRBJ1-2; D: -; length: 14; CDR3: CASSHRQSNYGYTF; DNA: TGCGCCAGCAGCCACCGACAGTCTAACTATGGCTACACCTTC
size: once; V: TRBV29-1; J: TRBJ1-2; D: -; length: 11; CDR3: CSVTTGIFYTF; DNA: TGCAGCGTGACGACAGGAATCTTCTACACCTTC
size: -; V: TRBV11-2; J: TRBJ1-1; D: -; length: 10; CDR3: CASSHRQAFF; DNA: TGTGCCAGCAGCCACCGACAAGCTTTCTTT
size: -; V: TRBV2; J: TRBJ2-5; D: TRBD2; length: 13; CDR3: CASGTSGQETQYF; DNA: TGTGCCAGCGGGACTAGCGGACAAGAGACCCAGTACTTC
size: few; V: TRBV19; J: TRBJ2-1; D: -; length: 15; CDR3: CATTPGAGWRSEQFF; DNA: TGTGCCACTACTCCCGGGGCGGGATGGCGAAGTGAGCAGTTCTTC
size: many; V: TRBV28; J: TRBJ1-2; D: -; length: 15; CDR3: CASSRSLQGNYGYTF; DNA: TGTGCCAGCAGTCGTTCCTTACAGGGAAACTATGGCTACACCTTC
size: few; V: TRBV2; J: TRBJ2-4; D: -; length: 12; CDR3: CASLDEKNIQYF; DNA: TGTGCCAGTCTGGACGAAAAAAACATTCAGTACTTC
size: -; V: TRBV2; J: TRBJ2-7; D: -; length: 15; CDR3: CASSEAGFHIYEQYF; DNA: TGTGCCAGCAGTGAAGCAGGGTTTCATATCTACGAGCAGTACTTC
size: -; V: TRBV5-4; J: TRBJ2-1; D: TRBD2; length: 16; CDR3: CASSRPGLAGLDEQFF; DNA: TGTGCCAGCAGCCGACCGGGACTAGCGGGATTAGATGAGCAGTTCTTC
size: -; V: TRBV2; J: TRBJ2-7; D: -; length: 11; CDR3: CASARVYEQYF; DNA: TGTGCCAGCGCGAGAGTCTACGAGCAGTACTTC
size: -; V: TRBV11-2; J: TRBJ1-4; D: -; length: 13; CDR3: CASSSTGTGKLFF; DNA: TGTGCCAGCAGCTCTACAGGAACAGGAAAACTGTTTTTT
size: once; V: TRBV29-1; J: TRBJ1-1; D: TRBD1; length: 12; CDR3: CSVGQGDTEAFF; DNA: TGCAGCGTTGGTCAGGGGGACACTGAAGCTTTCTTT
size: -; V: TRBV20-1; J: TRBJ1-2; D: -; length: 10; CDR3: CSAPQDGYTF; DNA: TGCAGTGCTCCCCAGGATGGCTACACCTTC
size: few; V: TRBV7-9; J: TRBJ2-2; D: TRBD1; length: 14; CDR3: CASSFGTDTGELFF; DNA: TGTGCCAGCAGCTTTGGGACAGACACCGGGGAGCTGTTTTTT
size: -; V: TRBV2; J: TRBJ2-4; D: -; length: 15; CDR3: CASTPGLGAKNIQYF; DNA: TGTGCCAGCACCCCCGGTCTGGGGGCCAAAAACATTCAGTACTTC
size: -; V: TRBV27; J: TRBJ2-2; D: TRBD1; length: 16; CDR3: CASSSQGALGTGELFF; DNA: TGTGCCAGCAGTTCACAGGGGGCGCTGGGAACCGGGGAGCTGTTTTTT
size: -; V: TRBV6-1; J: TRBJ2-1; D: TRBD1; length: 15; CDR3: CASRKGAILKGEQFF; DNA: TGTGCCAGCAGAAAGGGGGCCATCTTGAAGGGAGAGCAGTTCTTC
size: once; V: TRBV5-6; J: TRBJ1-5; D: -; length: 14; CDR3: CASSLRGTRQPQHF; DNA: TGTGCCAGCAGCTTGCGGGGGACTCGTCAGCCCCAGCATTTT
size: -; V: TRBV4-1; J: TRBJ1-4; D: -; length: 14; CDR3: CASSQGETDEKLFF; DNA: TGCGCCAGCAGCCAAGGGGAAACAGACGAAAAACTGTTTTTT
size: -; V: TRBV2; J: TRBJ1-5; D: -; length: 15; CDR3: CASSERSGGIQPQHF; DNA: TGTGCCAGCAGTGAAAGGTCCGGGGGGATTCAGCCCCAGCATTTT
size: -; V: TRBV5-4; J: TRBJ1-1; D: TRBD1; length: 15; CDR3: CASSTGTGRNTEAFF; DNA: TGTGCCAGCAGCACGGGGACAGGGAGGAACACTGAAGCTTTCTTT
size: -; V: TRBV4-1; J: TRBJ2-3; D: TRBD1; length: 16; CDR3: CASSQVGTGVGDTQYF; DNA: TGCGCCAGCAGCCAAGTAGGGACAGGGGTCGGAGATACGCAGTATTTT
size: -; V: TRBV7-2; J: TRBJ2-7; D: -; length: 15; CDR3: CASSPRVGDSAEQYF; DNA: TGTGCCAGCAGCCCCCGTGTAGGGGATAGTGCCGAGCAGTACTTC
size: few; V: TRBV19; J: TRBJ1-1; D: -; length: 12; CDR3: CASSIQGIEAFF; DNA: TGTGCCAGTAGTATACAGGGAATTGAAGCTTTCTTT
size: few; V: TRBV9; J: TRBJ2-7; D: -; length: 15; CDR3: CASRENRRSSYEQYF; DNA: TGTGCCAGCAGGGAGAATAGGAGGAGCTCCTACGAGCAGTACTTC